These 30 T cell receptor beta chains were all obtained from the same sample, sequenced in a study of shared clonotypes between healthy human individuals. Repertoires were generated with immunoSEQ multiplex PCR, while TCRdb's copy carries only in-frame clones and drops some. Among 600,000 to 750,000 clones, over 55% were seen once, and the ten largest hold approximately 2%. The sequenced material came from memory CD4+ T cells sorted from blood. Subset described: CD45RA-negative fraction. The origin of the receptors is a woman in her twenties or thirties in good health.

Notes on this clone: Other DNA sequences from this sample encode an identical CDR3 as well. The chain recombines TRBV5-1 with TRBJ2-1; 7 bases are a match to TRBD2. This CDR3 is 11 amino acids long. Trimming at V came to 4 bases and at J to 10 bases, leaving 2 bases not matched to a gene. Germline loops: CDR1 SGHRS, CDR2 YFSETQ. The CDR3 DNA is TGCGCCAGCAGCCTTAGCGGGGAGCAGTTCTTC. Protein: CASSLSGEQFF.

The rearrangement uses TRBV30 and TRBJ2-1, with D possibly being TRBD1 (6 bases). Trimming shortened V by 2 bases and J by 6 bases, and 8 bases separated the two germline ends. Per germline, CDR1 GTSNPN and CDR2 SVGIG (reference sequence). The CDR3 runs to 12 residues. CDR3 bases: TGTGCCTGGAGTAAACAGGGCAATGAGCAGTTCTTC. Translated: CAWSKQGNEQFF. Full variable domain (rest looked up from reference TRBV30 and TRBJ2-1): SQTIHQWPATLVQPVGSPLSLECTVEGTSNPNLYWYRQAAGRGLQLLFYSVGIGQISSEVPQNLSASRPQDRQFILSSKKLLLSDSGFYLCAWSKQGNEQFFGPGTRLTVL.

The rearrangement uses TRBV19 and TRBJ2-5; TRBD2 matches at 8 bases. The CDR3 has 15 amino acids. Germline CDR1 reads LNHDA; CDR2 reads SQIVND (reference sequence). J was trimmed by 1 base and V by 5 bases; bases with no gene match: 6. In nucleotides, the CDR3 is TGTGCCAGTAGTCCCCGACTAGCGACCCAAGAGACCCAGTACTTC. Translated: CASSPRLATQETQYF.

The table lists this clone with a count of one. The genes are TRBV6-4 and TRBJ1-5, with D hard to call. Germline CDR1 MRHNA, CDR2 SNTAGT. Deletions cut 6 bases from V and 0 bases from J, with 3 bases between. CDR3 length: 12 amino acids. CDR3 in DNA: TGTGCCAGCAGGGGTAGCAATCAGCCCCAGCATTTT. This encodes CASRGSNQPQHF.

CDR3 in amino acids: CASSLPGGLNYGYTF. CDR3 in DNA: TGCGCCAGCAGCCTCCCAGGGGGACTTAACTATGGCTACACCTTC. J is TRBJ1-2 and V is TRBV10-1, with 7 bases lining up with TRBD1. J was trimmed by 1 base and V by 6 bases; bases with no gene match: 8. CDR3 length equals 15 residues. Germline-derived CDR1 and CDR2 are WNHNN and SYGVQD (reference sequence).

In this sample, this clone turned up a few times. This sequence joins TRBV28 and TRBJ2-7, with 7 bases that match TRBD1. With 6 bases clipped from V and 4 bases from J, the junction kept 9 bases outside the gene matches. The germline CDR1 and CDR2 sequences are MDHEN and SYDVKM. The CDR3 totals 14 residues. The CDR3 here is CASSSTGILYEQYF. The CDR3, as DNA: TGTGCCAGCAGCTCGACAGGGATTCTTTACGAGCAGTACTTC. Looking up the rest from reference TRBV28 and TRBJ2-7 gives the full variable domain: DVKVTQSSRYLVKRTGEKVFLECVQDMDHENMFWYRQDPGLGLRLIYFSYDVKMKEKGDIPEGYSVSREKKERFSLILESASTNQTSMYLCASSSTGILYEQYFGPGTRLTVT.

The V call is TRBV7-7, the J call TRBJ2-5; TRBD1 matches 8 bases. After removal of 4 bases from V and 4 bases from J, the junction contained 2 bases not matched to a gene. Germline V gene sequence: CDR1 SSHAT, CDR2 FNYEAQ (reference sequence). This CDR3 spans 13 amino acids. CDR3: CASSSDRVETQYF. The DNA for the CDR3 is TGTGCCAGCAGCTCGGACAGGGTAGAGACCCAGTACTTC.

V and J are TRBV5-4 and TRBJ2-1; 9 bases agree with TRBD1. Trimming cost V 3 bases and J 5 bases; bases outside gene matches: 9. Per germline, CDR1 SGHNT and CDR2 YYREEE (reference sequence). The length of the CDR3 is 16 residues. DNA of the CDR3: TGTGCCAGCAGCTCTCTGACAGGGGGTGAAAACAATGAGCAGTTCTTC. Translating it yields CASSSLTGGENNEQFF. Full variable domain (remainder filled in from reference TRBV5-4 and TRBJ2-1): ETGVTQSPTHLIKTRGQQVTLRCSSQSGHNTVSWYQQALGQGPQFIFQYYREEENGRGNFPPRFSGLQFPNYSSELNVNALELDDSALYLCASSSLTGGENNEQFFGPGTRLTVL.

This clone was seen only a few times. The V gene is TRBV7-7, the J gene TRBJ2-1; a possible D gene is TRBD2 (6 bases). This CDR3 has 15 amino acids. The germline V and J ends were trimmed by 2 bases and 5 bases, with 13 bases remaining between them. From germline, CDR1 is SSHAT and CDR2 FNYEAQ (reference sequence). The CDR3 protein is CASSLHGGIDNEQFF. DNA of the CDR3: TGTGCCAGCAGCTTACATGGCGGGATTGACAATGAGCAGTTCTTC.

The rearrangement links TRBV6-6 to TRBJ2-2; D unclear. Between the trimmed V and J ends, which lost 6 bases and 0 bases, there was a span of 14 bases. Germline V gene lookup returns CDR1 MNHNY and CDR2 SVGAGI (reference sequence). This CDR3 has 16 amino acids. The CDR3 bases are TGTGCCAGCAGCCGGTCTACCCCATCGAACACCGGGGAGCTGTTTTTT. It yields the protein CASSRSTPSNTGELFF.

The rearrangement links TRBV29-1 to TRBJ2-2; 7 bases are shared with TRBD2. Germline V lookup: CDR1 SQVTM, CDR2 ANQGSEA. The CDR3 totals 15 residues. After removal of 4 bases from V and 5 bases from J, the junction contained 10 bases not matched to a gene. The CDR3 bases are TGCAGCGTTGTTCTGACTAACGGGAGGACCGGGGAGCTGTTTTTT. Protein sequence: CSVVLTNGRTGELFF.

J is TRBJ2-4 and V is TRBV4-1; 8 bases line up with TRBD2. This CDR3 is built from 16 residues. The germline V gene has CDR1 MGHRA and CDR2 YSYEKL. The trim removed 1 base at V and 3 bases at J, leaving 5 bases unmatched. The CDR3: CASSQGAGGVKNIQYF. CDR3 in DNA: TGCGCCAGCAGCCAAGGTGCGGGAGGAGTCAAAAACATTCAGTACTTC.

J is TRBJ2-1 and V is TRBV7-3; D unresolved. The CDR3 consists of 15 residues. Germline-derived CDR1 and CDR2 are SGHTA and FQGTGA. V was pared by 5 bases and J by 1 base, with 12 bases between. The CDR3 is CASSPRGVSYNEQFF. In DNA, the CDR3 is TGTGCCAGCAGCCCCCGCGGTGTTTCCTACAATGAGCAGTTCTTC.

To note about this clone: The sample holds other DNA sequences that translate to the same CDR3. This chain links TRBV5-1 with TRBJ2-3; D unclear. The germline V gene has CDR1 SGHRS and CDR2 YFSETQ. CDR3 length: 12 amino acids. V lost 0 bases and J lost 6, with 5 bases in between. CDR3 bases: TGCGCCAGCAGCTTGGAGGCCGATACGCAGTATTTT. It translates to CASSLEADTQYF.

This clone was observed a few times. This rearrangement joins TRBV11-2 to TRBJ1-1, with 7 bases that match TRBD1. Per the germline V gene, CDR1 is SGHAT and CDR2 is FQNNGV. This CDR3 region has 16 residues. The V segment lost 5 bases and the J segment 0 bases; nucleotides outside the gene matches: 9. CDR3 sequence (DNA): TGTGCCAGCAGCCCCCTCTGGACAGGAGTGAACACTGAAGCTTTCTTT. It specifies CASSPLWTGVNTEAFF.

This clone appeared a single time. The V and J genes are TRBV28 and TRBJ1-2; D possibly corresponds to TRBD1 (6 bases). The germline V gene encodes CDR1 MDHEN and CDR2 SYDVKM. The CDR3 sequence is 16 residues long. The ends were cut back, 7 bases at V and 8 bases at J, with 26 bases in the middle. The CDR3 coding sequence is TGTGCCAGCATTCACCCCCGGGACACCAACCGGGAAGGCTACACCTTC. This sequence encodes CASIHPRDTNREGYTF.

V is TRBV7-3 and J is TRBJ1-1; unclear D gene. CDR3 length: 15 residues. Trimming took off 2 bases at V and 7 bases at J, with 17 bases between the two ends. Looked up from germline, CDR1 is SGHTA and CDR2 is FQGTGA. CDR3 DNA sequence: TGTGCCAGCAGCTTAGGGTCCAGGACTTCGGGTGAAGCTTTCTTT. It is translated as CASSLGSRTSGEAFF.

The chain combines TRBV28 with TRBJ2-7; either TRBD1 or TRBD2 may fit D (5 bases each). In germline, CDR1 is MDHEN, CDR2 SYDVKM. The CDR3 spans 13 residues. Trimming removed 3 bases from V and 4 bases from J, with 10 bases in between. Here the CDR3 reads CASSFGDDYEQYF. The CDR3 nucleotides read TGTGCCAGCAGTTTTGGGGACGATTACGAGCAGTACTTC.

In its sample, this clone was seen many times. V is TRBV4-1 and J is TRBJ1-1, with D maybe TRBD1 (6 bases). The V end was cut by 1 base, the J end by 6 bases, with 18 bases between. Germline V lookup: CDR1 MGHRA, CDR2 YSYEKL. The CDR3 length is 16 residues. DNA of the CDR3: TGCGCCAGCAGCCAAGCCGGAGGGAACCGGGGGCCTGAAGCTTTCTTT. Amino acids: CASSQAGGNRGPEAFF.

The J gene is TRBJ2-7, the V gene TRBV10-3, with a tentative D call TRBD2 (6 bases). This CDR3 has 13 amino acids. V shed 4 bases and J shed 2 bases, with 9 bases lying between them. Germline lookup yields CDR1 ENHRY and CDR2 SYGVKD. CDR3 protein: CAISGAGTYEQYF. CDR3 in DNA: TGTGCCATCAGTGGAGCGGGCACCTACGAGCAGTACTTC.

The chain employs TRBV15 and TRBJ1-1; D is uncertain. CDR1 LNHNV and CDR2 YYDKDF come from the germline V gene (reference sequence). Trimming took off 0 bases at V and 7 bases at J, with 15 bases between the two ends. The CDR3 extends over 15 amino acids. The CDR3 bases are TGTGCCACCAGCAGAGAGGGCGACGGCCTAAGTGAAGCTTTCTTT. It specifies CATSREGDGLSEAFF.

The chain combines TRBV27 with TRBJ1-5; D gene uncertain. The germline V gene encodes CDR1 MNHEY and CDR2 SMNVEV (reference sequence). Trimming removed 8 bases at V and 2 bases at J, with 16 bases between. The CDR3 covers 15 residues. The CDR3 DNA sequence: TGTGCCAGCTCCCCTTTAGGGTTTGGCAATCAGCCCCAGCATTTT. It is translated as CASSPLGFGNQPQHF.

The chain has TRBV28 and TRBJ1-4, with 9 bases that match TRBD1. The germline gives CDR1 MDHEN, CDR2 SYDVKM. V lost 7 bases and J lost 7; bases outside the gene matches: 10. This CDR3 comprises 15 residues. CDR3: CASNSPGQGLEKLFF. The CDR3 nucleotides read TGTGCCAGCAATTCACCGGGACAGGGTCTTGAAAAACTGTTTTTT.

This clone was seen a few times. The chain carries TRBV7-2 and TRBJ1-5; D ambiguous. V was cut by 2 bases and J by 4 bases, with 6 bases left in between. This CDR3 has 13 amino acids. CDR1 is SGHTA, CDR2 FQGNSA, per germline. CDR3 residues: CASSLTQNQPQHF. Written as DNA, the CDR3 is TGTGCCAGCAGCTTAACACAGAATCAGCCCCAGCATTTT.

Comments on this clone: This specimen includes other DNA sequences encoding the same CDR3. The V call is TRBV7-2, the J call TRBJ1-1, with D unresolved. The CDR3 is 13 residues long. Trimming left V 8 bases short and J 3 bases short, with 13 bases between. In germline, CDR1 is SGHTA, CDR2 FQGNSA. CDR3: CASAPQRDTEAFF. The DNA of the CDR3 is TGTGCCAGCGCTCCACAGCGGGACACTGAAGCTTTCTTT.

Points on this clone: This sequence is one base from a far larger clone and is likely a read error. The sample carries other DNA sequences with the same CDR3. The rearrangement links TRBV11-2 to TRBJ2-7, with D perhaps matching TRBD2 (5 bases). CDR3 length: 12 residues. The germline V gene has CDR1 SGHAT and CDR2 FQNNGV. V shed 4 bases and J shed 4 bases, with 8 bases lying between them. The CDR3: CASSSTGYEQYF. In DNA, the CDR3 is TGTGCCAGCAGCTCAACGGGGTACGAGCAGTACTTC. Full variable domain (missing parts from reference TRBV11-2 and TRBJ2-7): EAGVAQSPRYKIIEKRQSVAFWCNPISGHATLYWYQQILGQGPKLLIQFQNNGVVDDSQLPKDRFSAERLKGVDSTLKIQPAKLEDSAVYLCASSSTGYEQYFGPGTRLTVT.

To note about this clone: Sequence at one end of the junction differs from germline and may be a read error. This chain uses TRBV7-3 with TRBJ2-7; 11 bases agree with TRBD1. Per germline, CDR1 SGHTA and CDR2 FQGTGA. This CDR3 spans 15 amino acids. This chain's CDR3 is CASSQGQGAYVEQYF. The CDR3, as DNA: TGCGCCAGCAGCCAAGGACAGGGGGCTTACGTCGAGCAGTACTTC.

This chain joins TRBV19 and TRBJ2-1; 8 bases agree with TRBD2. V shed 3 bases and J 5 bases; nucleotides not matched to a gene: 6. Germline CDR1 reads LNHDA; CDR2 reads SQIVND (reference sequence). The CDR3 runs to 15 residues. The CDR3 coding sequence is TGTGCCAGTAGTATGCTAGCGGGCCTGAACAATGAGCAGTTCTTC. Translation gives CASSMLAGLNNEQFF.

The V gene is TRBV12-2, the J gene TRBJ2-7. TRBV12-2 is classified as a pseudogene. The CDR3 runs 15 residues. The CDR3 reads CASRSPLRVNYEQYF. DNA of the CDR3: TGTGCAAGTCGCTCCCCCCTTAGGGTCAACTACGAGCAGTACTTC.

The rearrangement uses TRBV7-9 and TRBJ2-5, with D possibly called TRBD1 or TRBD2 (5 bases each). Trimming removed 5 bases from V and 4 bases from J, with 11 bases in between. The germline gives CDR1 SEHNR, CDR2 FQNEAQ (reference sequence). The CDR3 is made up of 13 amino acids. The CDR3 DNA reads as TGTGCCAGCAGCCACGGGGACGGAGAGACCCAGTACTTC. The encoded protein is CASSHGDGETQYF. Using reference TRBV7-9 and TRBJ2-5 for the parts outside the CDR3, the full variable domain is DTGVSQNPRHKITKRGQNVTFRCDPISEHNRLYWYRQTLGQGPEFLTYFQNEAQLEKSRLLSDRFSAERPKGSFSTLEIQRTEQGDSAMYLCASSHGDGETQYFGPGTRLLVL.